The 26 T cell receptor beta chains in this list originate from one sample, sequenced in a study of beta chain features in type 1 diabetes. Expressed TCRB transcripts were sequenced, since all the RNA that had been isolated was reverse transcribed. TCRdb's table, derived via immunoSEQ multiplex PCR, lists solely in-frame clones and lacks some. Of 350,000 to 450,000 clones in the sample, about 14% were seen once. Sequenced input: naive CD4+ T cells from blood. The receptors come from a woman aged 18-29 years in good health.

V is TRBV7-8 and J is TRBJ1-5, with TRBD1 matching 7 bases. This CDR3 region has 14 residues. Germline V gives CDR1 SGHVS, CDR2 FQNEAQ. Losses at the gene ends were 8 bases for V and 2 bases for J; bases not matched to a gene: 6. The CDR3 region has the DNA TGTGCCAGCCGAGATGACAGGGGCAATCAGCCCCAGCATTTT. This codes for CASRDDRGNQPQHF.

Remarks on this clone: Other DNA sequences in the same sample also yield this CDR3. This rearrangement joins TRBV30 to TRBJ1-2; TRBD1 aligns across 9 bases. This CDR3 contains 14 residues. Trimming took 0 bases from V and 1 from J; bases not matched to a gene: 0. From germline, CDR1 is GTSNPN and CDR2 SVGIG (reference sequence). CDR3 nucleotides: TGTGCCTGGAGTGTGGACAGGGGTAACTATGGCTACACCTTC. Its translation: CAWSVDRGNYGYTF.

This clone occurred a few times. The CDR3 coding sequence is TGTGCCTGGAGTCCGTTGACACCGGGAGGCCATCAGCCCCAGCATTTT. Translated: CAWSPLTPGGHQPQHF. The rearrangement uses TRBV30 and TRBJ1-5, with D unresolved. V dropped 2 bases and J dropped 5 bases, with 19 bases sitting between them. CDR3 size: 16 residues. The germline gives CDR1 GTSNPN, CDR2 SVGIG (reference sequence).

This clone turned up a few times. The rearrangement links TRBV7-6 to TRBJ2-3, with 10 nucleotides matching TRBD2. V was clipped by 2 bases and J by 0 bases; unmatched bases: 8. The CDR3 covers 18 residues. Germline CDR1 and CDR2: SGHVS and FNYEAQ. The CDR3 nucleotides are TGTGCCAGCAGCTTACTGATAGCGGGAGGCTCTAGCACAGATACGCAGTATTTT. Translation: CASSLLIAGGSSTDTQYF.

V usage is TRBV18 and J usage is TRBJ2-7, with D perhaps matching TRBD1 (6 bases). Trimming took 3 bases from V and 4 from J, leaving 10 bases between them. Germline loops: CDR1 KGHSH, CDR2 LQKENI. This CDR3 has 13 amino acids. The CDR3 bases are TGTGCCAGCTCACCGGACAGCCCTTACGAGCAGTACTTC. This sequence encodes CASSPDSPYEQYF.

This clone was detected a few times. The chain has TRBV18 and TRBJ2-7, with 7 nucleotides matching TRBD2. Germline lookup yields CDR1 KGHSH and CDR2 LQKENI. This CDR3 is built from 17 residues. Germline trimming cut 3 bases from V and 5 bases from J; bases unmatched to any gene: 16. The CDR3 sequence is CASSPEVATSRSNEQYF. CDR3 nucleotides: TGTGCCAGCTCACCGGAAGTTGCGACTAGCAGGTCTAACGAGCAGTACTTC.

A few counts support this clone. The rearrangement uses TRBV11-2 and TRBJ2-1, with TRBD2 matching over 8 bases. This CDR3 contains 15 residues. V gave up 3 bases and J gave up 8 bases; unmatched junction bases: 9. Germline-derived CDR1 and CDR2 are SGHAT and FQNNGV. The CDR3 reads CASSFSSGGPYEQFF. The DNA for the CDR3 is TGTGCCAGCAGCTTTTCATCGGGAGGGCCCTATGAGCAGTTCTTC.

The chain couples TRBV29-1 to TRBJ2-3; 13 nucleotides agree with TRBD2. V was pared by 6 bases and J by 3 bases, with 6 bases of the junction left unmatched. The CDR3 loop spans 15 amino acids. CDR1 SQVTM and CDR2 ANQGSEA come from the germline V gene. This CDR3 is CSVFRLAGGTDTQYF. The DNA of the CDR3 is TGCAGCGTCTTTCGACTAGCGGGGGGAACAGATACGCAGTATTTT.

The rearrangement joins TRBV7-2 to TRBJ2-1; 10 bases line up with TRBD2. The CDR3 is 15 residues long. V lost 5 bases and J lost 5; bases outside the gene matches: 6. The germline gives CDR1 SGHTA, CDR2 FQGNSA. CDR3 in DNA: TGTGCCAGCAGCCGGACTAGCGGATCACACAATGAGCAGTTCTTC. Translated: CASSRTSGSHNEQFF.

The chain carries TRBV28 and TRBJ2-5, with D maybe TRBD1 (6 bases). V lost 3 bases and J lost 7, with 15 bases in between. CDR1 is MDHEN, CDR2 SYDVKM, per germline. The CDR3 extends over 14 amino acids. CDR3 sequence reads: CASSFGQGWGTQYF. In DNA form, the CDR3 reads TGTGCCAGCAGTTTTGGTCAGGGGTGGGGGACCCAGTACTTC.

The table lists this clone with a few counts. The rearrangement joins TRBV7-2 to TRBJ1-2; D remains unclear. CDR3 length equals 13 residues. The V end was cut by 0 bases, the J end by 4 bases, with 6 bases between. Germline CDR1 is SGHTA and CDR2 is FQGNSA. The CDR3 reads CASSLAQRYGYTF. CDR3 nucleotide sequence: TGTGCCAGCAGCTTAGCCCAGCGCTATGGCTACACCTTC.

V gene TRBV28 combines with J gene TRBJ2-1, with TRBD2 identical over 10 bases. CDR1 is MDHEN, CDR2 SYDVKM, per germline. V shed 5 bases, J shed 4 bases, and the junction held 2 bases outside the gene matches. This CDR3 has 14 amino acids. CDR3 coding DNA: TGTGCCAGCAGTCCTAGCGGGAGATACAATGAGCAGTTCTTC. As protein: CASSPSGRYNEQFF.

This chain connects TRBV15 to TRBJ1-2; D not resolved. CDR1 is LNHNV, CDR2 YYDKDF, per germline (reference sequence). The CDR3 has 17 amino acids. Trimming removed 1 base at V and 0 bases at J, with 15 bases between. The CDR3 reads CATSRGGFTVANYGYTF. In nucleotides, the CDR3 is TGTGCCACCAGCAGAGGAGGTTTCACCGTGGCTAACTATGGCTACACCTTC.

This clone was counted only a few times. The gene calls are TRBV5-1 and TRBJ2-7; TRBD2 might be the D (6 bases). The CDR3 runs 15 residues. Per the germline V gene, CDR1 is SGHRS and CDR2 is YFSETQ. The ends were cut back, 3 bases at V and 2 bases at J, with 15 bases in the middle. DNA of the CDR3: TGCGCCAGCAGCTACTCCAACACGGGGGCCTACGAGCAGTACTTC. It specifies CASSYSNTGAYEQYF.

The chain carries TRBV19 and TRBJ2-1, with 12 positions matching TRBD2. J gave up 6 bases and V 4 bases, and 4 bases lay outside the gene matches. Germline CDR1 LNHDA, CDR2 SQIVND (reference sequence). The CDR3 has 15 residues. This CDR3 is CASSTLAGGSNEQFF. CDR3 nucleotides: TGTGCCAGTAGTACCCTAGCGGGAGGGAGCAATGAGCAGTTCTTC.

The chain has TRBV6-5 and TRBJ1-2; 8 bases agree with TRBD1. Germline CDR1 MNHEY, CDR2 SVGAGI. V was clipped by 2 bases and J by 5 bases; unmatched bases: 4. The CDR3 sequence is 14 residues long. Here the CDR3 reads CASSYDRGVYGYTF. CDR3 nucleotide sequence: TGTGCCAGCAGTTACGACAGGGGAGTATATGGCTACACCTTC.

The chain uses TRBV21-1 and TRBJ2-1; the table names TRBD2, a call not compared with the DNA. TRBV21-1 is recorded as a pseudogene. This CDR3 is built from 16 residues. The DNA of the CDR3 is TGTGCCAGCAGCAGTCCCGGCGGGAGTATCTACAATGAGCAGTTCTTC. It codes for CASSSPGGSIYNEQFF.

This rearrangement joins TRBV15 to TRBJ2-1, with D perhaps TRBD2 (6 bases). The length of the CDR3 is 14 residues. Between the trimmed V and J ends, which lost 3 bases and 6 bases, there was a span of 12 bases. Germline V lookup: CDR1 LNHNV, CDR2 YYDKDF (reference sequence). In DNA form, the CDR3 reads TGTGCCACCAGCAGCGGGACTCCTACCAATGAGCAGTTCTTC. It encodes CATSSGTPTNEQFF.

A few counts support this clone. The CDR3 spells CASSQIPLASSYNEQFF. CDR3 DNA sequence: TGCGCCAGCAGCCAGATACCCCTCGCCAGCTCCTACAATGAGCAGTTCTTC. This chain uses TRBV4-1 with TRBJ2-1; D unclear. CDR1 and CDR2 (germline): MGHRA, YSYEKL. With 3 bases removed from V and 0 bases from J, the gap between germline ends came to 15 bases. The length of the CDR3 is 17 residues.

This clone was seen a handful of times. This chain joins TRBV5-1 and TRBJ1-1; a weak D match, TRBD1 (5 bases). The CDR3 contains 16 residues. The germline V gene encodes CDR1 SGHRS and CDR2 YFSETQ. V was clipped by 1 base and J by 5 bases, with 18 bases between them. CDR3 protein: CASSLIPGLPGTEAFF. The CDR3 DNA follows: TGCGCCAGCAGCTTGATTCCAGGGTTGCCCGGGACTGAAGCTTTCTTT.

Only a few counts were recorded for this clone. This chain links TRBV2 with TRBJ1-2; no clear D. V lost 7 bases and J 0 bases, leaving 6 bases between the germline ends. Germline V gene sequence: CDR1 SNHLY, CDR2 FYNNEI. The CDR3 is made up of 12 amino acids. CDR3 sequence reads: CASIPANYGYTF. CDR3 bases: TGTGCCAGCATCCCAGCTAACTATGGCTACACCTTC.

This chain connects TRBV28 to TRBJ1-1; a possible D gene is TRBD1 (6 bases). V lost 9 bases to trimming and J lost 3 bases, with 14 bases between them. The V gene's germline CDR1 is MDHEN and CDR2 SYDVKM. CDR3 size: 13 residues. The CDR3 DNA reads TGTGCCAGTAAAACAGGGTTAGACACTGAAGCTTTCTTT. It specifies CASKTGLDTEAFF. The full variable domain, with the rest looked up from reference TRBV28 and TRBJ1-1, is DVKVTQSSRYLVKRTGEKVFLECVQDMDHENMFWYRQDPGLGLRLIYFSYDVKMKEKGDIPEGYSVSREKKERFSLILESASTNQTSMYLCASKTGLDTEAFFGQGTRLTVV.

In DNA form, the CDR3 reads TGTGCCAGCAGCTCATACGGGACTAGCGGGAAAGAGACCCAGTACTTC. It specifies CASSSYGTSGKETQYF. The chain is built from TRBV7-3 and TRBJ2-5; 13 nucleotides agree with TRBD2. J gave up 3 bases and V 4 bases, and 5 bases lay outside the gene matches. The CDR3 loop spans 16 amino acids. CDR1 is SGHTA, CDR2 FQGTGA, per germline.

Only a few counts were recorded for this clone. CDR3 nucleotides: TGTGCCAGCAGTTACTCAGCGGGGGACCAAGAGACCCAGTACTTC. It yields the protein CASSYSAGDQETQYF. The chain carries TRBV6-5 and TRBJ2-5; 8 positions match TRBD2. There are 15 residues in the CDR3. The germline V gene encodes CDR1 MNHEY and CDR2 SVGAGI. V lost 0 bases, J lost 0 bases, and 0 bases stayed unmatched.

This chain's CDR3 is CASSLAERRELFF. CDR3 sequence (DNA): TGTGCCAGCAGCTTAGCCGAGCGAAGAGAACTGTTTTTT. The chain carries TRBV7-2 and TRBJ1-4; D gene unclear. This CDR3 has 13 residues. Germline assignment: CDR1 SGHTA and CDR2 FQGNSA. The V end lost 0 bases, the J end lost 12 bases, and 11 bases lay between the germline ends.

For the CDR3, the DNA is TGTGCCAGCAGGACAGGAGAGGCTGGGGCCAACGTCCTGACTTTC. It translates to CASRTGEAGANVLTF. This rearrangement joins TRBV28 to TRBJ2-6, with TRBD1 as a possible D gene (6 bases). Germline loops: CDR1 MDHEN, CDR2 SYDVKM. The V gene lost 6 bases and the J gene lost 2 bases, with 11 bases spanning the gap. The CDR3 has 15 residues.